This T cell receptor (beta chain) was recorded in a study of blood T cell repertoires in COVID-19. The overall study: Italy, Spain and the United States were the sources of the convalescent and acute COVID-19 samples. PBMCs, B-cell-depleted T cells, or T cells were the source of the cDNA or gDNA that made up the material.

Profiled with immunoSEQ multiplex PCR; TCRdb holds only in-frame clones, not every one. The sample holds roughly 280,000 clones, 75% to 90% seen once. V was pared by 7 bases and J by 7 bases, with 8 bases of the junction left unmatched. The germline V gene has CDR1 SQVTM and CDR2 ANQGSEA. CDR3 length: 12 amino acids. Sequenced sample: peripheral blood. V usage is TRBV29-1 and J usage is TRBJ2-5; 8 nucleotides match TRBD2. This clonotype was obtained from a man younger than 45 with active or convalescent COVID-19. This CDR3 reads CSDGTSIGTQYF. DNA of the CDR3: TGCAGCGACGGGACTAGTATAGGGACCCAGTACTTC.